One and the same sample provided the 21 T cell receptor beta chains below, sequenced in a study of blood T cell repertoires in COVID-19. This table comes from immunoSEQ multiplex PCR, and its TCRdb copy is limited to in-frame clones, with some not included. Here the sample spans over 250,000 clones, around 92% being singletons. The sample taken for sequencing was PBMCs or T cells enriched from blood (not recorded which). These receptor sequences come from a woman aged 60-75 years who had recovered from COVID-19.

This clone has a single count. The chain recombines TRBV2 with TRBJ1-5; D is possibly TRBD1 (6 bases). The CDR3 is 14 amino acids. V was pared by 3 bases and J by 5 bases, with 11 bases between. The V gene's germline CDR1 is SNHLY and CDR2 FYNNEI. The CDR3 protein is CASSDGQRDQPQHF. CDR3 DNA: TGTGCCAGCAGTGACGGACAGAGGGATCAGCCCCAGCATTTT. Full variable domain (outside the CDR3, taken from reference TRBV2 and TRBJ1-5): EPEVTQTPSHQVTQMGQEVILRCVPISNHLYFYWYRQILGQKVEFLVSFYNNEISEKSEIFDDQFSVERPDGSNFTLKIRSTKLEDSAMYFCASSDGQRDQPQHFGDGTRLSIL.

V and J are TRBV6-5 and TRBJ2-7, with D unresolved. The CDR3 is 15 residues long. Trimming took 0 bases from V and 2 from J, leaving 11 bases between them. The germline V gene has CDR1 MNHEY and CDR2 SVGAGI. The CDR3 sequence is CASSYSMVSPYEQYF. CDR3 nucleotides: TGTGCCAGCAGTTACTCGATGGTCAGTCCCTACGAGCAGTACTTC.

As DNA, the CDR3 is TGTGCCAGCAGCGATAGACCGACAGGCAATCAGCCCCAGCATTTT. Protein sequence: CASSDRPTGNQPQHF. The chain recombines TRBV9 with TRBJ1-5, with a tentative D call TRBD1 (5 bases). CDR1 is SGDLS and CDR2 is YYNGEE in the germline V gene. This CDR3 comprises 15 residues. Trimming left V 3 bases short and J 2 bases short, with 12 bases between.

The gene calls are TRBV5-1 and TRBJ2-3; 9 nucleotides match TRBD2. V shed 3 bases and J 6 bases; nucleotides not matched to a gene: 8. This CDR3 comprises 15 residues. Germline CDR1 SGHRS, CDR2 YFSETQ. DNA for the CDR3: TGCGCCAGCAGCTGGCCATGGACTAGCGAGGATACGCAGTATTTT. The encoded protein is CASSWPWTSEDTQYF.

V gene TRBV12-3 or TRBV12-4 combines with J gene TRBJ1-4; D ambiguous. CDR3 length equals 13 residues. Trimming took off 6 bases at V and 8 bases at J, with 13 bases between the two ends. The CDR3 DNA reads TGTGCCAGCAGCCCCGAGTCTCCGGAAAAACTGTTTTTT. It translates to CASSPESPEKLFF.

The V call is TRBV5-1, the J call TRBJ1-4; D might be TRBD1 (5 bases). CDR1 is SGHRS, CDR2 YFSETQ, per germline. Between the trimmed V and J ends, which lost 7 bases and 6 bases, there was a span of 13 bases. This CDR3 comprises 13 residues. The CDR3 nucleotides are TGCGCCAGCCAAGACGGCAGGGATGAAAAACTGTTTTTT. Amino acid sequence: CASQDGRDEKLFF.

The chain has TRBV5-5 and TRBJ1-2, with D hard to call. The CDR3 spans 15 residues. V dropped 4 bases and J dropped 8 bases, with 21 bases sitting between them. Germline loops: CDR1 SGHKS, CDR2 YYEKEE (reference sequence). The chain's CDR3 is CASSVSPATPWGYTF. The CDR3 nucleotides are TGTGCCAGCAGCGTTAGCCCCGCCACTCCCTGGGGCTACACCTTC.

V usage is TRBV7-9 and J usage is TRBJ1-5, with D possibly being TRBD1 (6 bases). Trimming took 5 bases from V and 6 from J, leaving 17 bases between them. Germline V CDR1 and CDR2: SEHNR, FQNEAQ (reference sequence). The CDR3 loop spans 15 amino acids. The CDR3 region is CASSQGGGAAQPQHF. CDR3 DNA sequence: TGTGCCAGCAGCCAAGGGGGTGGCGCCGCTCAGCCCCAGCATTTT. The full variable domain, its missing parts supplied by reference TRBV7-9 and TRBJ1-5, is DTGVSQNPRHKITKRGQNVTFRCDPISEHNRLYWYRQTLGQGPEFLTYFQNEAQLEKSRLLSDRFSAERPKGSFSTLEIQRTEQGDSAMYLCASSQGGGAAQPQHFGDGTRLSIL.

The chain combines TRBV27 with TRBJ2-1; no definite D call. The CDR3 contains 13 residues. V was shortened by 6 bases and J by 0 bases, with 6 bases between the two germline ends. Germline CDR1 is MNHEY and CDR2 is SMNVEV (reference sequence). The DNA for the CDR3 is TGTGCCAGCAGGCGAAGCTCCTACAATGAGCAGTTCTTC. It codes for CASRRSSYNEQFF.

This clone was seen once. This CDR3 is also generated by other DNA sequences in the sample. V usage is TRBV12-3 or TRBV12-4 and J usage is TRBJ2-3; D remains unclear. V lost 3 bases and J lost 3, with 7 bases in between. The CDR3 has 13 residues. The CDR3 here is CASSFGSTDTQYF. The CDR3, as DNA: TGTGCCAGCAGTTTTGGTAGTACAGATACGCAGTATTTT.

This chain links TRBV5-1 with TRBJ2-7, with a tentative D call TRBD2 (5 bases). With 4 bases removed from V and 2 bases from J, the gap between germline ends came to 13 bases. Germline V CDR1 and CDR2: SGHRS, YFSETQ. The CDR3 runs 14 residues. The CDR3 DNA reads as TGCGCCAGCAGCCCTTCGGACGGGACCTACGAGCAGTACTTC. Translating gives CASSPSDGTYEQYF.

This chain connects TRBV19 to TRBJ1-5, with TRBD1 identical over 9 bases. In germline, CDR1 is LNHDA, CDR2 SQIVND (reference sequence). The CDR3 runs to 14 residues. V trimming: 4 bases; J trimming: 8 bases; junction bases outside the gene matches: 6. The CDR3 region is CASSTQGAYEPQHF. The CDR3 region has the DNA TGTGCCAGTAGTACACAGGGGGCTTATGAGCCCCAGCATTTT.

The rearrangement links TRBV15 to TRBJ1-4, with D possibly TRBD1 on 6 matching bases. This CDR3 is built from 18 residues. V lost 2 bases to trimming and J lost 0 bases, with 16 bases between them. Germline assignment: CDR1 LNHNV and CDR2 YYDKDF (reference sequence). The CDR3: CATSRFPGHLATNEKLFF. The CDR3 region has the DNA TGTGCCACCAGCAGATTTCCGGGACATCTGGCAACTAATGAAAAACTGTTTTTT.

This chain uses TRBV28 with TRBJ2-2; D gene uncertain. The CDR3 contains 17 residues. Germline V gene sequence: CDR1 MDHEN, CDR2 SYDVKM. The germline V and J ends were trimmed by 2 bases and 0 bases, with 13 bases remaining between them. CDR3 loop: CASSLHGMAPNTGELFF. The CDR3 DNA is TGTGCCAGCAGTTTACATGGTATGGCACCGAACACCGGGGAGCTGTTTTTT.

This chain links TRBV7-9 with TRBJ1-1; D unresolved. Trimming took off 1 base at V and 5 bases at J, with 8 bases between the two ends. The CDR3 is made up of 13 amino acids. Germline lookup yields CDR1 SEHNR and CDR2 FQNEAQ (reference sequence). CDR3 DNA sequence: TGTGCCAGCAGCTTAGAGTCACAAACTGAAGCTTTCTTT. This sequence encodes CASSLESQTEAFF.

J is TRBJ2-5 and V is TRBV29-1, with D perhaps TRBD1 (5 bases). Germline V gene data show CDR1 as SQVTM and CDR2 as ANQGSEA. CDR3 length: 14 amino acids. The V end lost 3 bases, the J end lost 5 bases, and 16 bases lay between the germline ends. The CDR3 DNA follows: TGCAGCGTTGATGGTCTGTCCCCAGGGGAGACCCAGTACTTC. Its translation: CSVDGLSPGETQYF.

CDR3 protein: CASSDSRMGGSSDGYTF. CDR3 DNA sequence: TGTGCCAGCAGTGACTCGAGGATGGGGGGGAGTTCGGATGGCTACACCTTC. The chain joins TRBV6-4 to TRBJ1-2, with a possible D match to TRBD1 (5 bases). V lost 0 bases to trimming and J lost 6 bases, with 20 bases between them. The germline gives CDR1 MRHNA, CDR2 SNTAGT. CDR3 length: 17 residues.

The CDR3 region has the DNA TGCGCCAGCAGCCAAGAATACAGACCAAACACTGAAGCTTTCTTT. Amino acids: CASSQEYRPNTEAFF. The chain employs TRBV4-1 and TRBJ1-1, with no clear D. This CDR3 spans 15 amino acids. Germline lookup yields CDR1 MGHRA and CDR2 YSYEKL. The germline V and J ends were trimmed by 0 bases and 2 bases, with 10 bases remaining between them.

This rearrangement joins TRBV6-5 to TRBJ2-5, with a weak D call TRBD2 (6 bases). The V and J ends lost 10 bases and 0 bases respectively, with 9 bases between them. The germline V gene has CDR1 MNHEY and CDR2 SVGAGI. This CDR3 comprises 12 residues. This CDR3 reads CAIRDYQETQYF. The CDR3, as DNA: TGTGCCATCCGGGACTACCAAGAGACCCAGTACTTC.

The chain couples TRBV10-3 to TRBJ2-7; 15 bases agree with TRBD2. The CDR3 length is 17 residues. CDR1 is ENHRY, CDR2 SYGVKD, per germline. V was clipped by 2 bases and J by 5 bases; unmatched bases: 7. For the CDR3, the DNA is TGTGCCATCAGTGAGCCGGGACTAGCGGGAGGTCCCAACGAGCAGTACTTC. It encodes CAISEPGLAGGPNEQYF.

As regards this clone: Other DNA sequences in the same sample also yield this CDR3. The chain recombines TRBV28 with TRBJ1-4, with D perhaps matching TRBD1 (6 bases). The germline V gene encodes CDR1 MDHEN and CDR2 SYDVKM. Trimming stripped 5 bases from V and 2 bases from J, with 9 bases between. This CDR3 comprises 14 residues. The CDR3 is CASSPGQTNEKLFF. The CDR3 DNA reads TGTGCCAGCAGTCCAGGACAGACTAATGAAAAACTGTTTTTT.